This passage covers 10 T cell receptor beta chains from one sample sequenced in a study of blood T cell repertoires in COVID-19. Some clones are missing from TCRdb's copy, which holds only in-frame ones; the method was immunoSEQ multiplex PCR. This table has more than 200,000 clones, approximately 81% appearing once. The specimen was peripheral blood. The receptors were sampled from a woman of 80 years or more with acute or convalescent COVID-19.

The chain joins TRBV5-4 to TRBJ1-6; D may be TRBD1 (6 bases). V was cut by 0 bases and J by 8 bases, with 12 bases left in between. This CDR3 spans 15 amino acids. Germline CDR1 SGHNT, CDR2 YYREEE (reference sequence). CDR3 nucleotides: TGTGCCAGCAGCTTGGGGGGGACATCACATTCACCCCTCCACTTT. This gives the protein CASSLGGTSHSPLHF.

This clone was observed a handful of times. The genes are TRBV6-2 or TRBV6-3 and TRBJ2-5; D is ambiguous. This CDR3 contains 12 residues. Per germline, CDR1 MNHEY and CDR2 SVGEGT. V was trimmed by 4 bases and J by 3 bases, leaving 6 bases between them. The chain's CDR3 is CASSLVEETQYF. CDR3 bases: TGTGCCAGCAGTTTGGTAGAAGAGACCCAGTACTTC.

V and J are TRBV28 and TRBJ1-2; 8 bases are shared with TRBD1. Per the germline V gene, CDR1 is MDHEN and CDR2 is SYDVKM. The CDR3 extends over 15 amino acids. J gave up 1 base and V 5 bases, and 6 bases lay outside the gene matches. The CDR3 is CASSRQGWGNYGYTF. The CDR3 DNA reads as TGTGCCAGCAGTAGACAGGGGTGGGGTAACTATGGCTACACCTTC.

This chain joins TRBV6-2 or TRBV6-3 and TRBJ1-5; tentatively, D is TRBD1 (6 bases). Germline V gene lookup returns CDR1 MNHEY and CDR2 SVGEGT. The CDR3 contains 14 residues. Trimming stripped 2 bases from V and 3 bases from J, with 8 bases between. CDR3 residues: CASSYTGSNQPQHF. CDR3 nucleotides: TGTGCCAGCAGTTACACAGGGTCCAATCAGCCCCAGCATTTT.

In nucleotides, the CDR3 is TGTGCCAGCAGCACCGGGACAGGGGTAGATCAGCCCCAGCATTTT. It yields the protein CASSTGTGVDQPQHF. The chain carries TRBV21-1 and TRBJ1-5; TRBD1, the table's D call, lacks a check against the DNA. TRBV21-1 constitutes a pseudogene. The CDR3 runs to 15 residues.

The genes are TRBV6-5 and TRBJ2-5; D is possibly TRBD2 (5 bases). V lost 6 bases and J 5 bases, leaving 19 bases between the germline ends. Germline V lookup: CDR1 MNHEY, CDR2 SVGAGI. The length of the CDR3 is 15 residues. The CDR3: CASSRQPGTGETQYF. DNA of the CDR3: TGTGCCAGCAGCCGCCAACCGGGTACGGGGGAGACCCAGTACTTC.

The DNA for the CDR3 is TGTGCCAGTAGTATGCTGGAGGGAGGAGCTTTCTTT. Translation: CASSMLEGGAFF. V usage is TRBV19 and J usage is TRBJ1-1; D not certain. The V and J ends lost 3 bases and 10 bases respectively, with 12 bases between them. Germline CDR1 and CDR2: LNHDA and SQIVND (reference sequence). The CDR3 extends over 12 amino acids.

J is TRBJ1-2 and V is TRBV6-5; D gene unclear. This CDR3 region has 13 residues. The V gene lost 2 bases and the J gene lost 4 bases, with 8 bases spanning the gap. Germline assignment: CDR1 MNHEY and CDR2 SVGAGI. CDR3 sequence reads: CASSYPGSYGYTF. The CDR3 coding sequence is TGTGCCAGCAGTTACCCTGGGAGCTATGGCTACACCTTC.

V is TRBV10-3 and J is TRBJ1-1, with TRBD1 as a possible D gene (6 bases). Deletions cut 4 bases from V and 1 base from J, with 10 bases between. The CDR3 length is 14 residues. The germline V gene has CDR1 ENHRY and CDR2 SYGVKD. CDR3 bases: TGTGCCATCAGTGCCGGGGGGCGGAACACTGAAGCTTTCTTT. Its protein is CAISAGGRNTEAFF.

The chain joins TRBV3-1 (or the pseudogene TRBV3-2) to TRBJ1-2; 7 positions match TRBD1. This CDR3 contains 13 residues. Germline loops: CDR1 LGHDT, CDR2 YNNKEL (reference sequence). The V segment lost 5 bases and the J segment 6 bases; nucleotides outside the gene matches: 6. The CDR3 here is CASSNWTGDGYTF. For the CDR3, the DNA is TGTGCCAGCAGCAACTGGACAGGAGATGGCTACACCTTC.